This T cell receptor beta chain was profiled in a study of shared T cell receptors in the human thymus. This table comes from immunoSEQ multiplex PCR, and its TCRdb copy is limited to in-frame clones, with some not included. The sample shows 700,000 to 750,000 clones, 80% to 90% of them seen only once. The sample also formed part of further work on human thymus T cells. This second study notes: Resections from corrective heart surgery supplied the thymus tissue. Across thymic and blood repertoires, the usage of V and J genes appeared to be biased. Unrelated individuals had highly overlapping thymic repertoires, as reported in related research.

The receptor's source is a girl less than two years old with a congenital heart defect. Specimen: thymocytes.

CDR3 sequence reads: CASSKGDNRGTEAFF. The CDR3 nucleotides are TGCGCCAGCAGCAAGGGGGACAATCGGGGCACTGAAGCTTTCTTT. V gene TRBV5-1 combines with J gene TRBJ1-1, with TRBD1 as a possible D gene (6 bases). Trimming took 4 bases from V and 4 from J, leaving 17 bases between them. The length of the CDR3 is 15 residues. Germline V gene data show CDR1 as SGHRS and CDR2 as YFSETQ.